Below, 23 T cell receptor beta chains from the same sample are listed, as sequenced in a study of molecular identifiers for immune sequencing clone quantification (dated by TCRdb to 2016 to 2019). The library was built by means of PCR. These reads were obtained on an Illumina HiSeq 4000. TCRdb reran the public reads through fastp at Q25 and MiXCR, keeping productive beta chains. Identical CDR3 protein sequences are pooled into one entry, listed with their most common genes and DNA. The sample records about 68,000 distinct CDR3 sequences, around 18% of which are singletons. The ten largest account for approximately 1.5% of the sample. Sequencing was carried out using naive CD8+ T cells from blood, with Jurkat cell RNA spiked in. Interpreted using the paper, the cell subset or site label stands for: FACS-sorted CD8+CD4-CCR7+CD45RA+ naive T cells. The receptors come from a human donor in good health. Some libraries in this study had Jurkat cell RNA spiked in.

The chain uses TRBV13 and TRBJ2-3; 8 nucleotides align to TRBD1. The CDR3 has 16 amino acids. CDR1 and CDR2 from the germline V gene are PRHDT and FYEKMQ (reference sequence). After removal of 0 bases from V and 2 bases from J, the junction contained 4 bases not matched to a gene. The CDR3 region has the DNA TGTGCCAGCAGCTTAGGAGCGACAGGGGTCACAGATACGCAGTATTTT. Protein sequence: CASSLGATGVTDTQYF.

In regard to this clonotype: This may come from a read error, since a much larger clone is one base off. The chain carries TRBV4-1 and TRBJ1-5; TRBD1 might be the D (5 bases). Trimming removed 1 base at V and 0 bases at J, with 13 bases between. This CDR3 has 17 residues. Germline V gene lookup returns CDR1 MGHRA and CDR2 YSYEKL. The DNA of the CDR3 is TGCGCCAGCAGCCAAGGGGACCACCTCGGTAGCAATCAGCCCCAGCATTTT. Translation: CASSQGDHLGSNQPQHF.

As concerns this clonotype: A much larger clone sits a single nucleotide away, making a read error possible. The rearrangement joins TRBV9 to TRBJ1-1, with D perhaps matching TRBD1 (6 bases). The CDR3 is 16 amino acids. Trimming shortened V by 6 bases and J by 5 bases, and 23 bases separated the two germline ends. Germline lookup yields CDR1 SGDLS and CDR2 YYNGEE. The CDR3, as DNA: TGTGCCAGCAACACCCGGACAGCCGCCGTAGAAACTGAAGCTTTCTTT. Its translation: CASNTRTAAVETEAFF.

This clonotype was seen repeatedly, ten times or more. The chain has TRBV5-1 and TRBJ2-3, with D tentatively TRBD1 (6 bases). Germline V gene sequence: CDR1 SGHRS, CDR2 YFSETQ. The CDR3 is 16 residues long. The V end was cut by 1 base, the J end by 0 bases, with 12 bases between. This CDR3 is CASSLRQGPSTDTQYF. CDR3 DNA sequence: TGCGCCAGCAGCTTGAGGCAGGGGCCTAGCACAGATACGCAGTATTTT. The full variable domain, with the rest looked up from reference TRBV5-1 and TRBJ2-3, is KAGVTQTPRYLIKTRGQQVTLSCSPISGHRSVSWYQQTPGQGLQFLFEYFSETQRNKGNFPGRFSGRQFSNSRSEMNVSTLELGDSALYLCASSLRQGPSTDTQYFGPGTRLTVL.

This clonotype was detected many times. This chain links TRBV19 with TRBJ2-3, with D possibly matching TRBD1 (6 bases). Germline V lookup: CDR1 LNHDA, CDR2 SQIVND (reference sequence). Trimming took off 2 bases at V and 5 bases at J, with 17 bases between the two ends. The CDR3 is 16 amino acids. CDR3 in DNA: TGTGCCAGTAGTATACCCGCAGGGACACGGCAAGATACGCAGTATTTT. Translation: CASSIPAGTRQDTQYF. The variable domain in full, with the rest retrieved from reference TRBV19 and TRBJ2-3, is DGGITQSPKYLFRKEGQNVTLSCEQNLNHDAMYWYRQDPGQGLRLIYYSQIVNDFQKGDIAEGYSVSREKKESFPLTVTSAQKNPTAFYLCASSIPAGTRQDTQYFGPGTRLTVL.

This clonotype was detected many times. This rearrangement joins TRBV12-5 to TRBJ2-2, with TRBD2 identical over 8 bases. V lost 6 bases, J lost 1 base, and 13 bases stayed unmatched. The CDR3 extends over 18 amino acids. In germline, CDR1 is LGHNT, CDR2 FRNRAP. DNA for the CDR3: TGTGCTAGTGGACTAACGCTAAGCGGGAGATTGAACACCGGGGAGCTGTTTTTT. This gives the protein CASGLTLSGRLNTGELFF.

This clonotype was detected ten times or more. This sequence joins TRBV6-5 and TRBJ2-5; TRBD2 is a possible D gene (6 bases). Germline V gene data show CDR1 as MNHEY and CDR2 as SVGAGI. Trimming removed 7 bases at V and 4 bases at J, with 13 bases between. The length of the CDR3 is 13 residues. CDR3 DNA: TGTGCCAGCATTCCAATGGGGGGAGAGACCCAGTACTTC. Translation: CASIPMGGETQYF.

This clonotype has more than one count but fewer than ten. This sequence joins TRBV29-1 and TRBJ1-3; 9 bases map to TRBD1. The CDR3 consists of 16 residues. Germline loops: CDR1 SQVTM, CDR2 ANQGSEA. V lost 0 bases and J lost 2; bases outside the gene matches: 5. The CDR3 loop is CSVEDRDRAAGNTIYF. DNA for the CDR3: TGCAGCGTTGAAGACCGGGACAGGGCGGCTGGAAACACCATATATTTT.

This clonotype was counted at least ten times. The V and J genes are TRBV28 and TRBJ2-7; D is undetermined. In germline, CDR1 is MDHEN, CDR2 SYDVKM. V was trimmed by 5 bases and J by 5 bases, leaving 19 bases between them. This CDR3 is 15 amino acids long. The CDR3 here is CASSHRLGFAHEQYF. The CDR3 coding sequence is TGTGCCAGCAGTCACAGACTGGGATTCGCCCACGAGCAGTACTTC.

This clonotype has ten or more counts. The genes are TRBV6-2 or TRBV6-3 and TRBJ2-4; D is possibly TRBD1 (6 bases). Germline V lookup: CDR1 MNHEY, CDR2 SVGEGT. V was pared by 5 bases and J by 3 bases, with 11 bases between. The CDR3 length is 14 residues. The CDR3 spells CASSADRHKNIQYF. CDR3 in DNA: TGTGCCAGCAGTGCCGACAGGCACAAAAACATTCAGTACTTC.

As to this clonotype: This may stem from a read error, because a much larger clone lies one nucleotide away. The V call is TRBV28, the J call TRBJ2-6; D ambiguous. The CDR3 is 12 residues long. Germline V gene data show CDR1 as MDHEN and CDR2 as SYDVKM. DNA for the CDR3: TGTGCCTGCAGATCTGGGGCCAACGTCCTGACTTTC. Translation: CACRSGANVLTF.

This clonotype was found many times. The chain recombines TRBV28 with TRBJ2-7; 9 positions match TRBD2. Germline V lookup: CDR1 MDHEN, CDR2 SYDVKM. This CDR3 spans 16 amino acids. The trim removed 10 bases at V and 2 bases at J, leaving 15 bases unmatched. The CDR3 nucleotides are TGTGCCACATCCTCACAAGCTAGCGGGACCACCTACGAGCAGTACTTC. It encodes CATSSQASGTTYEQYF.

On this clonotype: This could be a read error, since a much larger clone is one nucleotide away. DNA of the CDR3: TGTGCCAGCAGCTCATCTACTACCGGGGAGCTGTATTTT. This gives the protein CASSSSTTGELYF. The chain employs TRBV7-9 and TRBJ2-2; tentative D call: TRBD2 (5 bases). Germline CDR1 SEHNR, CDR2 FQNEAQ (reference sequence). The CDR3 is made up of 13 amino acids. Together with reference TRBV7-9 and TRBJ2-2, the CDR3 gives the full variable domain: DTGVSQNPRHKITKRGQNVTFRCDPISEHNRLYWYRQTLGQGPEFLTYFQNEAQLEKSRLLSDRFSAERPKGSFSTLEIQRTEQGDSAMYLCASSSSTTGELYFGEGSRLTVL.

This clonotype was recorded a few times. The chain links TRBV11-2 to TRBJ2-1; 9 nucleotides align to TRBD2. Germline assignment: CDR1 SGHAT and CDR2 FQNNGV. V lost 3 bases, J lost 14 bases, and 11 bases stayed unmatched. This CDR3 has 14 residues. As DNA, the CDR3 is TGTGCCAGCAGCTTGTCGACTAGCGGCCGAGGGAAGTTCTTC. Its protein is CASSLSTSGRGKFF. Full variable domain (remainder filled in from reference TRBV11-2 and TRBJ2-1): EAGVAQSPRYKIIEKRQSVAFWCNPISGHATLYWYQQILGQGPKLLIQFQNNGVVDDSQLPKDRFSAERLKGVDSTLKIQPAKLEDSAVYLCASSLSTSGRGKFFGPGTRLTVL.

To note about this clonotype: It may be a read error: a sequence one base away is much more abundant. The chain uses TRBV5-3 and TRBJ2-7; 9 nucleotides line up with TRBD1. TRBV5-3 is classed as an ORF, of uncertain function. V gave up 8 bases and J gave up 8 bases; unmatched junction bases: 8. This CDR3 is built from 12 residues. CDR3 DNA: TGTGCCAGCAGCCTCACAGGGGGCAAGCAGTACTTC. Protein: CASSLTGGKQYF.

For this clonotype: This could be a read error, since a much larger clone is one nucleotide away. The CDR3 reads CCATSGLRQETQYF. The DNA for the CDR3 is TGCTGTGCTACGAGCGGGCTGAGACAAGAGACCCAGTACTTC. The chain is built from TRBV20-1 and TRBJ2-5; D is possibly TRBD2 (6 bases). Germline loops: CDR1 DFQATT, CDR2 SNEGSKA (reference sequence). The CDR3 runs to 14 residues.

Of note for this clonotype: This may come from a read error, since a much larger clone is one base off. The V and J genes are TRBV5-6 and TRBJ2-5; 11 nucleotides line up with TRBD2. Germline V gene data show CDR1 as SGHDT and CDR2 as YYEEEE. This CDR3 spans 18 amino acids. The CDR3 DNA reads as TGTGCCAGCAGCTTTCTTCCGCTAGCGGGAGGAGTGCAAGAGACCCAGCACTTC. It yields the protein CASSFLPLAGGVQETQHF.

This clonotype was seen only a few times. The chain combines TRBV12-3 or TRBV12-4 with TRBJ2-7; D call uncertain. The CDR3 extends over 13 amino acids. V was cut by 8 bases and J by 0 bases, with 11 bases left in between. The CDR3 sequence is CASLDGSSYEQYF. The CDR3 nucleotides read TGTGCCAGCCTGGATGGAAGCTCCTACGAGCAGTACTTC.

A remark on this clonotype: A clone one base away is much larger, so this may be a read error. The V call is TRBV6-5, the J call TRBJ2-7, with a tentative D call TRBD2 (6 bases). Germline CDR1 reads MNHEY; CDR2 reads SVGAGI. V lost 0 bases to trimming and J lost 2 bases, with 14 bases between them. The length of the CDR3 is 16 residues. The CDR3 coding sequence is TGTGCCAGCAGTTACTCCTCGGAGGGAGACGCCTACGAGCAGTACTTC. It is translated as CASSYSSEGDAYEQYF.

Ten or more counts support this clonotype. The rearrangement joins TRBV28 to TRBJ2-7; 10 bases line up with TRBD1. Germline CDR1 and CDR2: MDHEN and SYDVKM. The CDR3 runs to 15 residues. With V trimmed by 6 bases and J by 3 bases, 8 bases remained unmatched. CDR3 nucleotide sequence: TGTGCCAGCAGCCATATACGGGACAGGGGCTACGAGCAGTACTTC. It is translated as CASSHIRDRGYEQYF.

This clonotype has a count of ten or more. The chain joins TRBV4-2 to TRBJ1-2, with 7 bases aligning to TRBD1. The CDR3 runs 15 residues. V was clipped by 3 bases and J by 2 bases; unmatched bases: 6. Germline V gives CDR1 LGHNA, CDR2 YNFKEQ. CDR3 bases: TGTGCCAGCAGCCAGGTTCAGGGGGGAAACTATGGCTACACCTTC. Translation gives CASSQVQGGNYGYTF.

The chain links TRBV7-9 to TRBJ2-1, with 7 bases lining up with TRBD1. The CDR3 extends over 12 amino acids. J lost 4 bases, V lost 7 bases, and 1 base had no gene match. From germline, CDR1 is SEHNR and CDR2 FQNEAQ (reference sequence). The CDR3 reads CASTTGYNEQFF. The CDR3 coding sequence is TGTGCCAGCACGACAGGGTACAATGAGCAGTTCTTC.

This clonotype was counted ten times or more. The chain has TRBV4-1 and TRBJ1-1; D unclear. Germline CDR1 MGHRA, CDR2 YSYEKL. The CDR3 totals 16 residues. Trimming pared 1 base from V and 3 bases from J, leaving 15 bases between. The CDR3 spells CASSQGPNVIHTEAFF. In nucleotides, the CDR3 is TGCGCCAGCAGCCAAGGTCCAAATGTTATCCACACTGAAGCTTTCTTT.